This record looks at one T cell receptor (beta chain) sequence and its context. The read gets to within 3 residues of the CDR3 end, and the germline J gene fills in the rest. TCRdb's copy holds only in-frame clones and misses some; the assay was immunoSEQ multiplex PCR. This repertoire comprises some 37,000 clones; its ten largest clones make up roughly 4%. This sample was taken from a study of T cells in women clearing cervical HPV infection. This CDR3 is built from 11 residues. Germline lookup yields CDR1 SGHRS and CDR2 YFSETQ. The material sequenced was blood buffy coat. The genes are TRBV5-1 and TRBJ1-2; no clear D. The receptor was isolated from a woman aged 18-70 years with a cervical HPV16 infection that either progressed to CIN3+ or cleared (not recorded which). The CDR3 reads CASSLEADYTF. The CDR3 DNA, read in part, is TGCGCCAGCAGCTTGGAGGCAGAC.